This T cell receptor beta chain comes out of a study of cytomegalovirus exposure and HLA in healthy donors. The germline CDR1 and CDR2 sequences are SGHRS and YFSETQ. This CDR3 contains 11 residues. V lost 7 bases and J lost 3, with 7 bases in between. The PCR used 60 Vbeta and 13 Jbeta primers. Sequencing used immunoSEQ multiplex PCR; TCRdb keeps in-frame clones, though not all of them. The data contain approximately 170,000 clones, about 85% of them singletons. On this clone itself: Its antigen is currently unknown.

Study observations and caveats: Rarity characterized most TCR sequences, yet some public TCRs appeared in many donors. When a later analysis was performed, an Asian-associated ancestry cluster reportedly had fewer N-insertions than the roughly 690-donor mean. Earlier findings revealed that most TCR beta V segments proved productive either about 87% or about 30% of the time.

V gene TRBV5-1 combines with J gene TRBJ1-2; the D is unclear. Input material: PBMCs. The receptor was isolated from a boy aged 2 to 10 in good health and CMV-seronegative. The CDR3 nucleotides read TGCGCCAGCGGCCTCGACTATGGCTACACCTTC. The encoded protein is CASGLDYGYTF.